The 13 T cell receptor beta chains below all came from one sample that was sequenced in a study of T cells and Merkel cell carcinoma outcomes. TCRdb's table, derived via immunoSEQ multiplex PCR, lists solely in-frame clones and lacks some. The table includes some 19,000 clones, roughly 87% detected once. Sequenced sample: tumor tissue from Merkel cell carcinoma. Receptor source: a human donor with Merkel cell carcinoma.

This sequence joins TRBV5-1 and TRBJ1-4; 7 nucleotides align to TRBD1. CDR1 is SGHRS, CDR2 YFSETQ, per germline. V lost 4 bases and J lost 1; bases outside the gene matches: 7. The CDR3 sequence is 16 residues long. CDR3 nucleotide sequence: TGCGCCAGCAGCCGTCAGGGGGGTGGAACTAATGAAAAACTGTTTTTT. It encodes CASSRQGGGTNEKLFF.

J is TRBJ1-5 and V is TRBV6-1; the match to TRBD1 covers 7 bases. V shed 4 bases, J shed 6 bases, and the junction held 15 bases outside the gene matches. Germline assignment: CDR1 MNHNS and CDR2 SASEGT. This CDR3 has 17 amino acids. CDR3 in DNA: TGTGCCAGCAGTGCCATGCCCCCGGCCGGGGACAGTCAGCCCCAGCATTTT. It codes for CASSAMPPAGDSQPQHF.

The chain couples TRBV9 to TRBJ1-2; D might be TRBD1 (5 bases). The CDR3 is made up of 15 amino acids. In germline, CDR1 is SGDLS, CDR2 YYNGEE. Trimming removed 3 bases at V and 2 bases at J, with 14 bases between. The CDR3 loop is CASSGGAGRNYGYTF. The CDR3 bases are TGTGCCAGCAGCGGCGGGGCCGGGAGAAACTATGGCTACACCTTC. The entire variable domain, with the rest obtained from reference TRBV9 and TRBJ1-2, is as follows: DSGVTQTPKHLITATGQRVTLRCSPRSGDLSVYWYQQSLDQGLQFLIQYYNGEERAKGNILERFSAQQFPDLHSELNLSSLELGDSALYFCASSGGAGRNYGYTFGSGTRLTVV.

The V call is TRBV9, the J call TRBJ2-1; the match to TRBD1 covers 7 bases. This CDR3 has 14 amino acids. V lost 6 bases, J lost 5 bases, and 8 bases stayed unmatched. Germline lookup yields CDR1 SGDLS and CDR2 YYNGEE. This CDR3 reads CASNEGAFDNEQFF. The CDR3 nucleotides are TGTGCCAGCAACGAGGGGGCCTTCGACAATGAGCAGTTCTTC.

This sequence joins TRBV5-1 and TRBJ1-2, with a tentative D call TRBD1 (5 bases). Germline V gene data show CDR1 as SGHRS and CDR2 as YFSETQ. CDR3 length: 15 residues. V was pared by 3 bases and J by 1 base, with 13 bases between. The CDR3 region has the DNA TGCGCCAGCAGCTGGGACGCTCACATTAACTATGGCTACACCTTC. As protein: CASSWDAHINYGYTF. The full variable domain, completed using reference TRBV5-1 and TRBJ1-2, is KAGVTQTPRYLIKTRGQQVTLSCSPISGHRSVSWYQQTPGQGLQFLFEYFSETQRNKGNFPGRFSGRQFSNSRSEMNVSTLELGDSALYLCASSWDAHINYGYTFGSGTRLTVV.

This chain connects TRBV7-2 to TRBJ1-4; 9 nucleotides agree with TRBD1. The CDR3 totals 15 residues. V was clipped by 4 bases and J by 11 bases; unmatched bases: 11. CDR1 is SGHTA and CDR2 is FQGNSA in the germline V gene. CDR3 sequence reads: CASSYLQGAPRKLFF. DNA of the CDR3: TGTGCCAGCAGCTACTTACAGGGGGCCCCCCGGAAACTGTTTTTT.

This clone was seen only once. The chain joins TRBV28 to TRBJ2-1; possible D gene TRBD2, 5 bases. With 3 bases removed from V and 2 bases from J, the gap between germline ends came to 11 bases. Germline assignment: CDR1 MDHEN and CDR2 SYDVKM. The CDR3 spans 15 residues. The CDR3 reads CASSFGGRAYNEQFF. The CDR3 nucleotides are TGTGCCAGCAGTTTCGGCGGGCGGGCCTACAATGAGCAGTTCTTC.

V gene TRBV13 combines with J gene TRBJ2-3; possibly TRBD1 for D (6 bases). V was trimmed by 1 base and J by 2 bases, leaving 16 bases between them. From germline, CDR1 is PRHDT and CDR2 FYEKMQ (reference sequence). This CDR3 has 17 residues. The CDR3, as DNA: TGTGCCAGCAGCTTAGTGTCCCAGGGGCGCGACACAGATACGCAGTATTTT. It translates to CASSLVSQGRDTDTQYF. Variable domain in full (rest from reference TRBV13 and TRBJ2-3): AAGVIQSPRHLIKEKRETATLKCYPIPRHDTVYWYQQGPGQDPQFLISFYEKMQSDKGSIPDRFSAQQFSDYHSELNMSSLELGDSALYFCASSLVSQGRDTDTQYFGPGTRLTVL.

This clone is medium-sized by share. This chain links TRBV7-9 with TRBJ2-7, with a weak D call TRBD2 (5 bases). The CDR3 is made up of 14 amino acids. Germline CDR1 and CDR2: SEHNR and FQNEAQ (reference sequence). With 5 bases removed from V and 6 bases from J, the gap between germline ends came to 17 bases. The CDR3, as DNA: TGTGCCAGCAGCGTAGGAGGCACCTCTGTCGAGCAGTACTTC. Amino acid sequence: CASSVGGTSVEQYF.

The rearrangement links TRBV18 to TRBJ2-5; D unresolved. Germline V gene data show CDR1 as KGHSH and CDR2 as LQKENI. V was cut by 2 bases and J by 3 bases, with 19 bases left in between. The CDR3 totals 17 residues. CDR3 sequence: CASSPFNVESTKETQYF. The CDR3 nucleotides read TGTGCCAGCTCACCATTTAATGTGGAATCGACCAAAGAGACCCAGTACTTC.

The chain recombines TRBV7-3 with TRBJ1-2, with 7 nucleotides matching TRBD1. CDR3 length: 16 amino acids. V was clipped by 3 bases and J by 6 bases; unmatched bases: 13. CDR1 SGHTA and CDR2 FQGTGA come from the germline V gene. The CDR3 coding sequence is TGTGCCAGCAGCTTCGACCCTTGGGGGACAGATAATGGCTACACCTTC. Translation gives CASSFDPWGTDNGYTF. Full variable domain (remainder filled in from reference TRBV7-3 and TRBJ1-2): GAGVSQTPSNKVTEKGKYVELRCDPISGHTALYWYRQSLGQGPEFLIYFQGTGAADDSGLPNDRFFAVRPEGSVSTLKIQRTERGDSAVYLCASSFDPWGTDNGYTFGSGTRLTVV.

The chain recombines TRBV5-1 with TRBJ1-2; a possible D gene is TRBD1 (5 bases). Germline V gene data show CDR1 as SGHRS and CDR2 as YFSETQ. The ends were cut back, 0 bases at V and 13 bases at J, with 13 bases in the middle. The CDR3 extends over 12 amino acids. CDR3 region: CASSLDRHDCTF. Written as DNA, the CDR3 is TGCGCCAGCAGCTTGGACAGGCATGATTGCACCTTC.

The chain joins TRBV6-1 to TRBJ1-2; a weak D match, TRBD1 (6 bases). This CDR3 region has 15 residues. Germline values: CDR1 MNHNS, CDR2 SASEGT. Trimming cost V 6 bases and J 4 bases, with 18 bases left between them. The CDR3 bases are TGTGCCAGCAGCCCGGATGACAGGTTCGTCTATGGCTACACCTTC. Its protein is CASSPDDRFVYGYTF.